This T cell receptor beta chain emerged from a study of beta chain features in type 1 diabetes. Background on the study: Healthy donors and patients showed comparable age, gender and cell yields. General study results and limits: Although PCR might favor shorter templates, it would do so equally in patients and controls. Type 1 diabetes patients had fewer VDJ junction insertions and more deletions. Moderate but significant shortening of TCRB CDR3s was recorded in all four CD4+ subsets from Type 1 diabetes patients.

All of the sorted populations showed purity greater than 98%. J lost 7 bases, V lost 8 bases, and 17 bases had no gene match. The CDR3 contains 17 residues. Looked up from germline, CDR1 is KGHSH and CDR2 is LQKENI. Regarding this clone: The antigen remains unidentified.

Expressed TCRB transcripts were sequenced after all isolated RNA was converted to cDNA. Sequencing used immunoSEQ multiplex PCR; TCRdb keeps in-frame clones, though not all of them. The sample consists of approximately 14,000 clones, 55% to 70% of them appearing once. The chain recombines TRBV18 with TRBJ2-1; TRBD2 matches 10 bases. Input material: stem cell memory CD4+ T cells from blood. The sequence derives from a woman aged 18-29 years with type 1 diabetes. The CDR3 DNA follows: TGTGCCAGCACCCAGGGACTAGCGATTGGGGGAAAAAATGAGCAGTTCTTC. It translates to CASTQGLAIGGKNEQFF.